Following are 11 T cell receptor beta chains from one sample sequenced in a study of T cell responses to AZD1222 COVID-19 vaccine. Here immunoSEQ multiplex PCR was the method, and the copy in TCRdb shows in-frame clones only, minus some. The table lists roughly 260,000 clones, 85% to 95% of them singletons. Sequenced here: peripheral blood, sampled on day 0 of AZD1222 vaccination. These receptors came from an adult in good health.

In DNA form, the CDR3 reads TGTGCCAGCAGTTACTCAGCCAGGGGCGTTGAAGCTTTCTTT. It encodes CASSYSARGVEAFF. This chain uses TRBV6-5 with TRBJ1-1; possible D gene TRBD1, 6 bases. Germline CDR1 reads MNHEY; CDR2 reads SVGAGI. With 0 bases removed from V and 7 bases from J, the gap between germline ends came to 12 bases. The CDR3 is made up of 14 amino acids.

The rearrangement joins TRBV5-1 to TRBJ2-3; no clear D. The V and J ends lost 4 bases and 6 bases respectively, with 12 bases between them. This CDR3 contains 13 residues. The V gene's germline CDR1 is SGHRS and CDR2 YFSETQ. The DNA of the CDR3 is TGCGCCAGCAGCGCTTTCGTGGGGGATACGCAGTATTTT. Its protein is CASSAFVGDTQYF.

This clone has a single count. The chain couples TRBV18 to TRBJ2-5; D is possibly TRBD1 or TRBD2 (5 bases each). With 6 bases removed from V and 2 bases from J, the gap between germline ends came to 16 bases. CDR3 length equals 15 residues. Germline V gene lookup returns CDR1 KGHSH and CDR2 LQKENI. The CDR3 loop is CASSRDAWGQETQYF. The CDR3 nucleotides read TGTGCCAGCTCCCGGGACGCCTGGGGGCAAGAGACCCAGTACTTC.

V usage is TRBV9 and J usage is TRBJ1-2; tentative D call: TRBD1 (6 bases). This CDR3 comprises 14 residues. CDR1 and CDR2 from the germline V gene are SGDLS and YYNGEE. Trimming shortened V by 7 bases and J by 0 bases, and 13 bases separated the two germline ends. The CDR3 spells CASLGGGSNYGYTF. DNA for the CDR3: TGTGCCAGCCTTGGGGGGGGCTCTAACTATGGCTACACCTTC.

The chain recombines TRBV2 with TRBJ1-2; 7 positions match TRBD1. The germline V gene has CDR1 SNHLY and CDR2 FYNNEI. Unmatched junction bases numbered 7, after V lost 5 bases and J lost 4 bases. This CDR3 is built from 14 residues. The CDR3 is CASSMGGQVYGYTF. In nucleotides, the CDR3 is TGTGCCAGCAGTATGGGTGGACAGGTCTATGGCTACACCTTC.

The chain joins TRBV20-1 to TRBJ1-2, with D unresolved. V dropped 0 bases and J dropped 8 bases, with 7 bases sitting between them. Germline lookup yields CDR1 DFQATT and CDR2 SNEGSKA (reference sequence). The CDR3 length is 11 residues. The CDR3 DNA is TGCAGTGCTAGAGATGCGAGGGGCTACACCTTC. Its protein is CSARDARGYTF.

The chain joins TRBV18 to TRBJ1-4, with D perhaps matching TRBD1 (6 bases). V was cut by 3 bases and J by 6 bases, with 14 bases left in between. Per germline, CDR1 KGHSH and CDR2 LQKENI. CDR3 size: 15 residues. The CDR3 protein is CASSPPEGGYEKLFF. CDR3 bases: TGTGCCAGCTCACCCCCCGAAGGGGGATATGAAAAACTGTTTTTT.

V usage is TRBV18 and J usage is TRBJ2-1; 13 nucleotides line up with TRBD2. The V gene end was trimmed by 6 bases and the J gene end by 7 bases; junction bases not matched to a gene: 6. The germline V gene has CDR1 KGHSH and CDR2 LQKENI. The CDR3 loop spans 15 amino acids. The CDR3 bases are TGTGCCAGCTCCCCCGGACTAGCGGGAGATAATGAGCAGTTCTTC. This translates into CASSPGLAGDNEQFF.

The J gene is TRBJ1-1, the V gene TRBV4-1; the D gene is possibly TRBD1 (5 bases). Germline loops: CDR1 MGHRA, CDR2 YSYEKL. Trimming cost V 3 bases and J 5 bases, with 31 bases left between them. CDR3 length equals 20 residues. Here the CDR3 reads CASSQPAGRAGNQEGTEAFF. CDR3 in DNA: TGCGCCAGCAGCCAGCCTGCGGGACGGGCCGGGAATCAGGAGGGGACTGAAGCTTTCTTT.

The chain has TRBV4-1 and TRBJ2-3; the match to TRBD2 covers 10 bases. The CDR3 loop spans 18 amino acids. CDR1 is MGHRA and CDR2 is YSYEKL in the germline V gene. The V segment lost 0 bases and the J segment 2 bases; nucleotides outside the gene matches: 8. The chain's CDR3 is CASSQDRAGGSLTDTQYF. CDR3 sequence (DNA): TGCGCCAGCAGCCAAGATCGAGCGGGAGGGTCGCTCACAGATACGCAGTATTTT.

V gene TRBV5-5 combines with J gene TRBJ1-4, with D unresolved. CDR1 is SGHKS and CDR2 is YYEKEE in the germline V gene (reference sequence). The ends were cut back, 1 base at V and 0 bases at J, with 10 bases in the middle. The CDR3 runs to 16 residues. CDR3: CASSLRSGSTNEKLFF. CDR3 coding DNA: TGTGCCAGCAGCTTGAGAAGTGGGTCAACTAATGAAAAACTGTTTTTT.